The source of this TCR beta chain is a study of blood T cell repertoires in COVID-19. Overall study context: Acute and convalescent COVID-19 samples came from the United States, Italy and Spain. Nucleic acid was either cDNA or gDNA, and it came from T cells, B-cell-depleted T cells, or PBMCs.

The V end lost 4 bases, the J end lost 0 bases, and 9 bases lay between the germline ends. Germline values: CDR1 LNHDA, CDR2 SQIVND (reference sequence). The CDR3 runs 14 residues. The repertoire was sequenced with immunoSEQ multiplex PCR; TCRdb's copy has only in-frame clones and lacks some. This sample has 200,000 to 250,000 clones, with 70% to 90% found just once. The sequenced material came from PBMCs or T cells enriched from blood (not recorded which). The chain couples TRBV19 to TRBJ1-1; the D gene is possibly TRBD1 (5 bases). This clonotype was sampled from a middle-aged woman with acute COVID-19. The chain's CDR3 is CASSSSGMNTEAFF. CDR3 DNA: TGTGCCAGTAGTAGTTCAGGGATGAACACTGAAGCTTTCTTT. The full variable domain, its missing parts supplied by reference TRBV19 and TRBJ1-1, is DGGITQSPKYLFRKEGQNVTLSCEQNLNHDAMYWYRQDPGQGLRLIYYSQIVNDFQKGDIAEGYSVSREKKESFPLTVTSAQKNPTAFYLCASSSSGMNTEAFFGQGTRLTVV.